The rows below give T cell receptor beta chains drawn from one sample of a study of technical replicates of blood from a handful of donors. Using immunoSEQ multiplex PCR, the repertoire was profiled, and TCRdb retains in-frame clones only, with some absent. The sample consists of about 57,000 clones, around 87% of them appearing once. Source material: PBMCs. The receptor set was obtained from a human donor in good health. Some clones in this sample may be carry-over from other donors' samples. The CDR3 runs from the conserved cysteine through the conserved F or W. Each record gives: D gene, CDR3 length, V gene, clone size, J gene, CDR3 protein, CDR3 DNA. A D gene is named only where the DNA matches it firmly. Only some rows state a clone size, as once, few, many or a class for expanded clones.

>TRBD1|12|TRBV29-1|NA|TRBJ1-1
CSVNEQGAAAFF
TGCAGCGTCAATGAACAGGGGGCAGCGGCTTTCTTT
>TRBD2|17|TRBV4-2|NA|TRBJ2-3
CASSQVSRGGPTDTQYF
TGTGCCAGCAGCCAAGTGTCTCGGGGGGGTCCCACAGATACGCAGTATTTT
>TRBD1|19|TRBV10-1|NA|TRBJ1-1
CASRATSGTGGAVNTEAFF
TGCGCCAGCAGGGCGACCTCCGGGACAGGGGGCGCGGTGAACACTGAAGCTTTCTTT
>TRBD1|15|TRBV7-2|NA|TRBJ2-3
CASSLDAGGPDTQYF
TGTGCCAGCAGCTTAGACGCAGGGGGCCCAGATACGCAGTATTTT
>NA|13|TRBV7-6|NA|TRBJ2-2
CASSPFEVGELFF
TGTGCCAGCAGCCCATTCGAGGTCGGGGAGCTGTTTTTT
>NA|14|TRBV10-3|NA|TRBJ2-3
CAISGGAGTDTQYF
TGTGCCATCAGCGGGGGAGCTGGCACAGATACGCAGTATTTT
>TRBD1|15|TRBV6-5|NA|TRBJ2-2
CASSQTGVGTGELFF
TGTGCCAGCAGCCAGACAGGGGTGGGGACCGGGGAGCTGTTTTTT
>TRBD2|16|TRBV5-1|NA|TRBJ2-4
CASSSGLAGMKNIQYF
TGCGCCAGCAGCTCGGGACTAGCGGGGATGAAAAACATTCAGTACTTC
>NA|15|TRBV5-3|NA|TRBJ2-7
CARNHKTGVCDEQYF
TGTGCCAGAAATCACAAAACAGGCGTGTGCGACGAGCAGTACTTC
>TRBD1|15|TRBV6-5|NA|TRBJ1-3
CASSPGQYSGNTIYF
TGTGCCAGCAGCCCGGGACAGTACTCTGGAAACACCATATATTTT
>TRBD2|18|TRBV5-1|NA|TRBJ2-2
CASSLALAGGRNTGELFF
TGCGCCAGCAGCTTGGCCTTAGCGGGAGGAAGGAACACCGGGGAGCTGTTTTTT
>NA|15|TRBV5-6|NA|TRBJ2-7
CASSWVRGGAYEQYF
TGTGCCAGCAGCTGGGTGCGGGGCGGAGCTTACGAGCAGTACTTC
>NA|15|TRBV7-2|NA|TRBJ2-2
CASSTDPKRTGELFF
TGTGCCAGCAGCACCGACCCAAAACGGACTGGGGAGCTGTTTTTT
>NA|13|TRBV2|NA|TRBJ2-7
CASSSTDSYEQYF
TGTGCCAGCAGCTCGACAGACTCCTACGAGCAGTACTTC
>NA|15|TRBV2|NA|TRBJ1-2
CASSTRGGGTIGYTF
TGTGCCAGCAGTACTCGTGGGGGGGGAACCATTGGCTACACCTTC
>TRBD2|15|TRBV11-2|NA|TRBJ2-2
CASSLLAGGTGELFF
TGTGCCAGCAGCTTACTAGCGGGGGGGACCGGGGAGCTGTTTTTT
>TRBD2|16|TRBV4-3|NA|TRBJ2-7
CASSQEGRGEIYEQYF
TGCGCCAGCAGCCAAGAGGGGCGGGGGGAAATTTACGAGCAGTACTTC
>TRBD1|14|TRBV18|NA|TRBJ2-7
CASSPWTGGYEQYF
TGTGCCAGCTCACCATGGACAGGGGGCTACGAGCAGTACTTC
>TRBD1|15|TRBV15|NA|TRBJ2-7
CATSRDRTGAYEQYF
TGTGCCACCAGCAGAGATCGGACAGGGGCATACGAGCAGTACTTC
>NA|15|TRBV27|NA|TRBJ1-1
CASRINVRVDTEAFF
TGTGCCAGCAGAATAAACGTCAGGGTGGACACTGAAGCTTTCTTT
>TRBD2|18|TRBV5-4|NA|TRBJ2-3
CASSLVLTSGVSTDTQYF
TGTGCCAGCAGCTTGGTTTTAACCAGCGGGGTTAGCACAGATACGCAGTATTTT
>NA|14|TRBV6-5|NA|TRBJ2-7
CASSPRSFSYEQYF
TGTGCCAGCAGTCCCAGGTCTTTCTCCTACGAGCAGTACTTC
>TRBD2|14|TRBV7-9|NA|TRBJ2-1
CASSILAGDYEQFF
TGTGCCAGCAGCATACTAGCGGGAGATTATGAGCAGTTCTTC
>TRBD1|15|TRBV9|NA|TRBJ2-2
CASSVWGQGSGELFF
TGTGCCAGCAGCGTATGGGGACAGGGCTCCGGGGAGCTGTTTTTT
>NA|12|TRBV2|few|TRBJ1-4
CASRGVNEKLFF
TGTGCCAGCAGGGGAGTTAATGAAAAACTGTTTTTT
>TRBD1|14|TRBV5-1|NA|TRBJ2-1
CASSFGTGINEQFF
TGCGCCAGCAGCTTTGGGACAGGAATCAATGAGCAGTTCTTC
>TRBD1|15|TRBV5-4|NA|TRBJ1-1
CASSTGTDMNTEAFF
TGTGCCAGCAGCACCGGGACAGATATGAACACTGAAGCTTTCTTT
>TRBD2|15|TRBV4-3|once|TRBJ2-7
CASSQIAGGTYEQYF
TGCGCCAGCAGCCAAATAGCGGGAGGGACCTACGAGCAGTACTTC
>NA|13|TRBV11-3|NA|TRBJ1-6
CASSSAGGSPLHF
TGTGCCAGCAGCTCAGCCGGGGGTTCACCCCTCCACTTT
>NA|13|TRBV5-1|NA|TRBJ2-5
CASSLELPETQYF
TGCGCCAGCAGCTTGGAACTACCAGAGACCCAGTACTTC
>TRBD2|15|TRBV5-6|NA|TRBJ2-1
CASILTSGRGNEQFF
TGTGCCAGCATCCTGACTAGCGGGAGGGGGAATGAGCAGTTCTTC
>NA|15|TRBV19|NA|TRBJ1-5
CASSIGQGSNQPQHF
TGTGCCAGTAGTATAGGGCAGGGAAGCAATCAGCCCCAGCATTTT
>TRBD2|15|TRBV18|NA|TRBJ2-1
CASSSSGRPYNEQFF
TGTGCCAGCTCATCTAGCGGGAGGCCCTACAATGAGCAGTTCTTC
>NA|13|TRBV15|NA|TRBJ2-3
CATSRDGPDTQYF
TGTGCCACCAGCAGAGACGGTCCAGATACGCAGTATTTT
>NA|16|TRBV5-6|NA|TRBJ1-1
CASSRRTERENTEAFF
TGTGCCAGCAGCCGTAGAACGGAACGGGAGAACACTGAAGCTTTCTTT
>TRBD2|17|TRBV5-6|few|TRBJ2-7
CASSFLTGGGAFYEQYF
TGTGCCAGCAGCTTCCTAACGGGCGGGGGGGCCTTTTACGAGCAGTACTTC
>NA|15|TRBV4-1|NA|TRBJ2-3
CASSLRTGSTDTQYF
TGCGCCAGCAGCCTAAGGACTGGATCTACAGATACGCAGTATTTT